The present T cell receptor (beta chain) was sequenced within a study of tumor-infiltrating lymphocytes in primary liver carcinoma. Study in general: Resecting the tumor surgically was how the patients' primary liver carcinoma was treated.

In addition to blood RNA drawn from unsorted whole blood, germline DNA was extracted. Every patient had chronic HBV infection and was treatment-naive. From roughly 0.55 ug of total RNA, TCR beta-specific cDNA was reverse-transcribed using a constant-region primer. Amplification in three nested multiplex PCR rounds with slightly modified ARM-PCR gave rise to TCR beta libraries. Both of the initial two PCR rounds ran for around 9 cycles and employed TRBV1-TRBV30 forward primers alongside a C-beta reverse primer. TCRdb re-derived calls from the multiplex PCR reads in MiXCR, one entry per CDR3 protein. The data show 150,000 to 200,000 distinct CDR3 sequences, with about 60% seen just once and around 68% held by the top ten. Losses at the gene ends were 10 bases for V and 0 bases for J; bases not matched to a gene: 5. The CDR3 totals 14 residues. This clonotype was detected many times. Its antigen remains unknown.

Study-wide results and limits: Pairs comparing tumor with adjacent tissue or blood overlapped less than pairs drawn from tumor regions.

The sequence was collected from a man aged 35 to 55 with primary liver carcinoma and hepatitis B virus infection. The rearrangement joins TRBV12-3 or TRBV12-4 to TRBJ2-1; TRBD2 agrees at 8 bases. The sequencing input was peripheral blood. In DNA, the CDR3 is TGTGCCACGCTAGCGGGCCTCTCCTACAATGAGCAGTTCTTC. Translated: CATLAGLSYNEQFF.